A selection of T cell receptor beta chains follows, all from one sample in a study of blood T cells in healthy people across ages. TCRdb called the 5' RACE reads again in MiXCR, with one record for every CDR3 protein. The profile shows hundreds of thousands of distinct CDR3 sequences, 40% to 45% of them singletons. Sequencing used blood. These receptors were collected from a man aged 80 or over in good health. Each CDR3 is given with its conserved first and last residue. The D gene is left open where the match is weak. Clone size is shown for a subset of rows, as once, few, many or a class of expanded clone.

v_gene	d_gene	abundance	j_gene	CDR3aa	CDR3nt
TRBV4-2	TRBD2	.	TRBJ2-1	CASSLRTSGGLETQFF	TGTGCCAGCAGCTTGCGGACTAGCGGGGGATTGGAGACCCAGTTCTTC
TRBV6-2/TRBV6-3	.	.	TRBJ2-3	CASSRSSLAASSTDTQYF	TGTGCCAGCAGCCGCTCTTCCCTGGCTGCGTCTAGCACAGATACGCAGTATTTT
TRBV20-1	.	few	TRBJ1-4	CSANGQSNEKLFF	TGCAGTGCTAACGGGCAGTCTAATGAAAAACTGTTTTTT
TRBV6-5	.	many	TRBJ2-1	CASSPHGGNEQFF	TGTGCCAGCAGCCCCCATGGCGGCAATGAGCAGTTCTTC
TRBV5-1	TRBD2	.	TRBJ2-1	CASTVQGLAGQGTGQFF	TGCGCCAGCACCGTTCAAGGACTAGCGGGGCAAGGGACGGGGCAGTTCTTC
TRBV20-1	TRBD2	.	TRBJ2-1	CSASPTSGRGYEQFF	TGCAGTGCTAGCCCTACTAGCGGGAGGGGATATGAGCAGTTCTTC
TRBV10-3	TRBD1	.	TRBJ2-4	CAIRDRDVSYNEQYF	TGTGCCATCAGGGACAGGGACGTGTCCTACAATGAGCAGTACTTC
TRBV6-2/TRBV6-3	.	.	TRBJ1-1	CASSYSIVGGLTEAFF	TGTGCCAGCAGTTACTCGATTGTGGGGGGGTTAACTGAAGCTTTCTTT
TRBV5-1	.	.	TRBJ2-5	CASTPGPKETQYF	TGCGCCAGCACCCCGGGGCCCAAAGAGACCCAGTACTTC
TRBV14	TRBD1	few	TRBJ2-7	CASSPSLTGQGASYEQYF	TGTGCCAGCAGCCCGAGCCTGACAGGACAGGGGGCGTCCTACGAGCAGTACTTC
TRBV5-1	TRBD1	.	TRBJ2-5	CASSTPVYRRGQIQETQYF	TGCGCCAGCAGCACGCCGGTCTACCGTCGGGGACAGATACAAGAGACCCAGTACTTC
TRBV24-1	.	.	TRBJ2-3	CATSDFGQGSGTDTQYF	TGTGCCACCAGTGATTTCGGCCAGGGGAGCGGCACAGATACGCAGTATTTT
TRBV29-1	TRBD1	few	TRBJ1-1	CSAGGGNTEAFF	TGCAGCGCAGGGGGCGGGAACACTGAAGCTTTCTTT
TRBV20-1	.	.	TRBJ2-5	CSARDLGTVETQYF	TGCAGTGCTAGAGATCTGGGGACGGTCGAGACCCAGTACTTC
TRBV25-1	TRBD1	many	TRBJ2-7	CASSASGTGFHEQYF	TGTGCCAGCAGTGCCTCCGGGACAGGGTTCCACGAGCAGTACTTC
TRBV2	.	.	TRBJ1-3	CASGQSSGNTIYF	TGTGCCAGCGGACAGAGCTCTGGAAACACCATATATTTT
TRBV15	TRBD1	many	TRBJ2-4	CATSRGEQGDIQYF	TGTGCCACCAGCAGAGGGGAACAGGGGGACATTCAGTACTTC
TRBV6-5	.	few	TRBJ2-2	CASSSGNRGGELFF	TGTGCCAGCAGTTCAGGGAATAGAGGAGGGGAGCTGTTTTTT
TRBV5-1	.	many	TRBJ2-3	CASSPRVEDTQYF	TGCGCCAGCAGCCCCAGGGTGGAAGATACGCAGTATTTT
TRBV28	.	.	TRBJ2-5	CAITNQETQYF	TGTGCCATCACTAACCAAGAGACCCAGTACTTC
TRBV28	.	few	TRBJ1-2	CASSSRSRGYTF	TGTGCCAGCAGTTCCCGATCAAGGGGCTACACCTTC
TRBV5-8	.	.	TRBJ2-3	CASSSTRGTDTQYF	TGTGCCAGCAGTTCCACCCGGGGCACAGATACGCAGTATTTT
TRBV7-2	.	.	TRBJ2-5	CASTLWGRRKETQYF	TGTGCCAGCACTTTATGGGGGAGACGAAAAGAGACCCAGTACTTC
TRBV11-2	.	.	TRBJ1-2	CASSSPGPLRLSDGYTF	TGTGCCAGCAGCTCCCCGGGACCCCTGAGGTTGTCGGATGGCTACACCTTC
TRBV29-1	.	.	TRBJ2-7	CSAGDISYEQYF	TGCAGCGCTGGGGACATCAGCTACGAGCAGTACTTC
TRBV6-5	TRBD1	.	TRBJ2-7	CASSYSGGGYEQYF	TGTGCCAGCAGTTATTCAGGGGGCGGTTACGAGCAGTACTTC
TRBV6-2/TRBV6-3	TRBD1	.	TRBJ1-6	CAGQGSSYNSPLHF	TGTGCCGGACAGGGGAGCTCCTATAATTCACCCCTCCACTTT
TRBV4-2	.	.	TRBJ1-3	CASSLDRTSGNTIYF	TGTGCCAGCAGCCTTGACAGGACCTCTGGAAACACCATATATTTT
TRBV9	.	.	TRBJ2-1	CASSERGREATWYNEQFF	TGTGCCAGCAGCGAGAGGGGGCGGGAGGCCACGTGGTACAATGAGCAGTTCTTC
TRBV5-1	.	.	TRBJ2-3	CASSLPASTDTQYF	TGCGCCAGCAGCTTGCCGGCTAGTACAGATACGCAGTATTTT
TRBV4-1	TRBD1	few	TRBJ1-3	CASRTGEGGNTIYF	TGCGCCAGCAGGACAGGGGAAGGAGGAAACACCATATATTTT
TRBV29-1	.	.	TRBJ1-5	CSVATDSNQPQHF	TGCAGCGTTGCGACAGATAGCAATCAGCCCCAGCATTTT
TRBV7-2	TRBD2	.	TRBJ2-5	CASSLMASGGETQYF	TGTGCCAGCAGCTTAATGGCTAGCGGGGGGGAGACCCAGTACTTC
TRBV7-2	TRBD1	.	TRBJ2-5	CASSPELRQGQKETQYF	TGTGCCAGCAGCCCGGAACTCCGACAGGGCCAAAAAGAGACCCAGTACTTC
TRBV27	.	few	TRBJ2-1	CASSLGLEPRFF	TGTGCCAGCAGTTTAGGGTTGGAGCCACGGTTCTTC
TRBV3-1	.	few	TRBJ2-7	CASSPRGHTYEQYF	TGTGCCAGCAGCCCCCGGGGCCATACCTACGAGCAGTACTTC
TRBV11-2	.	.	TRBJ2-3	CASSSDVDTQYF	TGTGCCAGCAGCTCAGACGTGGATACGCAGTATTTT